These 12 T cell receptor beta chains share one sample of origin, sequenced in a study of blood T cell repertoires in COVID-19. TCRdb's table, derived via immunoSEQ multiplex PCR, lists solely in-frame clones and lacks some. The sample consists of more than 400,000 clones, approximately 83% of them appearing once. Sequencing input: peripheral blood. The receptors come from a human donor in a cohort sampled during active COVID-19.

The rearrangement joins TRBV3-1 (or the pseudogene TRBV3-2) to TRBJ2-7; D uncertain. Germline CDR1 and CDR2: LGHDT and YNNKEL (reference sequence). CDR3 size: 14 residues. Trimming removed 0 bases from V and 0 bases from J, with 6 bases in between. In nucleotides, the CDR3 is TGTGCCAGCAGCCAAGAACCACTCTCCTACGAGCAGTACTTC. Translated, it gives CASSQEPLSYEQYF.

V and J are TRBV7-9 and TRBJ2-1, with 11 bases fitting TRBD2. The length of the CDR3 is 18 residues. J was trimmed by 9 bases and V by 3 bases; bases with no gene match: 16. Per germline, CDR1 SEHNR and CDR2 FQNEAQ (reference sequence). CDR3: CASSFGRTSGWRGSEQFF. In nucleotides, the CDR3 is TGTGCCAGCAGCTTTGGAAGGACTAGCGGGTGGAGGGGGAGTGAGCAGTTCTTC.

The chain is built from TRBV7-3 and TRBJ2-1; 14 bases are shared with TRBD2. The CDR3 spans 16 residues. The J segment lost 6 bases and the V segment lost 4 bases, leaving 5 bases of the junction unmatched. CDR1 SGHTA and CDR2 FQGTGA come from the germline V gene. Written as DNA, the CDR3 is TGTGCCAGCAGCTCCCTCGGACTAGCGGGAGGCAATGAGCAGTTCTTC. It codes for CASSSLGLAGGNEQFF.

The chain recombines TRBV2 with TRBJ1-5; 10 positions match TRBD1. This CDR3 region has 15 residues. Germline values: CDR1 SNHLY, CDR2 FYNNEI. V was pared by 4 bases and J by 6 bases, with 6 bases of the junction left unmatched. CDR3 in amino acids: CASSGDRGSSQPQHF. CDR3 nucleotide sequence: TGTGCCAGCAGTGGGGACAGGGGTTCGAGTCAGCCCCAGCATTTT. The full variable domain, in which reference TRBV2 and TRBJ1-5 provide the parts outside the CDR3, is EPEVTQTPSHQVTQMGQEVILRCVPISNHLYFYWYRQILGQKVEFLVSFYNNEISEKSEIFDDQFSVERPDGSNFTLKIRSTKLEDSAMYFCASSGDRGSSQPQHFGDGTRLSIL.

This chain uses TRBV5-5 with TRBJ1-1; D possibly corresponds to TRBD1 (6 bases). V shed 3 bases and J shed 11 bases, with 17 bases lying between them. This CDR3 region has 13 residues. Germline CDR1 and CDR2: SGHKS and YYEKEE (reference sequence). Here the CDR3 reads CASSSSPGQSAFF. As DNA, the CDR3 is TGTGCCAGCAGCTCAAGTCCGGGACAATCGGCTTTCTTT.

This chain connects TRBV28 to TRBJ1-4; 8 bases agree with TRBD1. The CDR3 contains 16 residues. Germline V gives CDR1 MDHEN, CDR2 SYDVKM. The V segment lost 7 bases and the J segment 5 bases; nucleotides outside the gene matches: 12. The CDR3 spells CASTRSTGGRNEKLFF. The CDR3 nucleotides read TGTGCCAGCACGCGATCCACAGGGGGGAGGAATGAAAAACTGTTTTTT.

V and J are TRBV5-4 and TRBJ1-3; no definite D call. The ends were cut back, 9 bases at V and 4 bases at J, with 17 bases in the middle. Germline V lookup: CDR1 SGHNT, CDR2 YYREEE (reference sequence). The CDR3 has 14 residues. Written as DNA, the CDR3 is TGTGCCACCACCGGAGGTCAGAAAGGAAACACCATATATTTT. Protein sequence: CATTGGQKGNTIYF. The variable domain in full, completed from reference TRBV5-4 and TRBJ1-3, reads ETGVTQSPTHLIKTRGQQVTLRCSSQSGHNTVSWYQQALGQGPQFIFQYYREEENGRGNFPPRFSGLQFPNYSSELNVNALELDDSALYLCATTGGQKGNTIYFGEGSWLTVV.

This clone was recorded only once. This sample also contains other DNA sequences that code for the same CDR3. Here the CDR3 reads CASSEALAGAYEQYF. CDR3 nucleotides: TGTGCCAGCAGTGAAGCGCTAGCGGGAGCCTACGAGCAGTACTTC. The chain joins TRBV6-1 to TRBJ2-7; TRBD2 aligns across 10 bases. The CDR3 sequence is 15 residues long. Losses at the gene ends were 0 bases for V and 2 bases for J; bases not matched to a gene: 1. From germline, CDR1 is MNHNS and CDR2 SASEGT.

J is TRBJ1-5 and V is TRBV19; no firm D call. The CDR3 totals 17 residues. CDR1 LNHDA and CDR2 SQIVND come from the germline V gene (reference sequence). V shed 3 bases and J shed 6 bases, with 21 bases lying between them. CDR3 in amino acids: CASSIGQSGEWSQPQHF. In DNA form, the CDR3 reads TGTGCCAGTAGTATTGGTCAGAGCGGGGAGTGGAGTCAGCCCCAGCATTTT.

V gene TRBV19 combines with J gene TRBJ2-7; 8 bases line up with TRBD1. V dropped 5 bases and J dropped 3; count of bases not matched to a gene: 6. The CDR3 extends over 14 amino acids. Germline V gene lookup returns CDR1 LNHDA and CDR2 SQIVND (reference sequence). The CDR3 sequence: CASSRQGNFYEQYF. Here the CDR3 DNA reads TGTGCCAGTAGTCGACAGGGGAATTTCTACGAGCAGTACTTC.

This clone has only a few counts. The chain employs TRBV19 and TRBJ1-5; possibly TRBD1 for D (6 bases). Germline CDR1 and CDR2: LNHDA and SQIVND (reference sequence). The CDR3 spans 14 residues. The V gene lost 1 base and the J gene lost 7 bases, with 11 bases spanning the gap. The CDR3 loop is CASSIGDNSQPQHF. Written as DNA, the CDR3 is TGTGCCAGTAGTATAGGGGACAATTCACAGCCCCAGCATTTT. Variable domain in full (rest from reference TRBV19 and TRBJ1-5): DGGITQSPKYLFRKEGQNVTLSCEQNLNHDAMYWYRQDPGQGLRLIYYSQIVNDFQKGDIAEGYSVSREKKESFPLTVTSAQKNPTAFYLCASSIGDNSQPQHFGDGTRLSIL.

The chain employs TRBV19 and TRBJ2-1, with D unclear. The V gene lost 2 bases and the J gene lost 2 bases, with 10 bases spanning the gap. The CDR3 sequence is 15 residues long. CDR1 and CDR2 (germline): LNHDA, SQIVND (reference sequence). DNA for the CDR3: TGTGCCAGTAGTATAACGGGTATGGCCTACAATGAGCAGTTCTTC. Residues: CASSITGMAYNEQFF. Drawing the rest from reference TRBV19 and TRBJ2-1, the complete variable domain is DGGITQSPKYLFRKEGQNVTLSCEQNLNHDAMYWYRQDPGQGLRLIYYSQIVNDFQKGDIAEGYSVSREKKESFPLTVTSAQKNPTAFYLCASSITGMAYNEQFFGPGTRLTVL.